This T cell receptor (beta chain) was recovered during a study of breast tumors, draining lymph nodes, adjacent tissues. Samples came from axillary lymph nodes draining the breast cancer. The germline V gene encodes CDR1 SNHLY and CDR2 FYNNEI. The CDR3 runs to 13 residues. This clonotype has a count of ten or more. At one end the junction does not follow the germline gene, possibly because of a read error. TCRdb independently ran MiXCR on the multiplex PCR reads; one entry per CDR3 protein. The profile covers 100,000 or so distinct CDR3 sequences, with 21% appearing a single time and around 1.3% taken by the ten largest.

Specimen: axillary lymph node tissue. This chain links TRBV2 with TRBJ1-4, with 10 bases identical to TRBD1. The TCR was taken from a female donor with breast cancer. Some clones in this sample may be carry-over from other donors' samples. The CDR3 sequence: CAIDRGRNGKLFF. CDR3 bases: TGTGCCATAGACAGGGGGCGCAATGGAAAACTGTTTTTT.